One sample yielded the 9 T cell receptor beta chains listed below, sequenced in a study of identical twins (dated by TCRdb to the mid-2010s). The library relied on 5' RACE. The sequencer listed for this sample is Illumina HiSeq 2000. TCRdb reworked the public reads: Q25 trimming with fastp, MiXCR clone assembly, productive beta chains retained. Rows are unified per CDR3 protein, each entry keeping the most common DNA and genes. The sample table contains 150,000 or so distinct CDR3 sequences; only one count was recorded for under 4.5% of them. The ten most abundant clones make up around 8.1% of the sample. Input material: memory T cells sorted from blood. In the paper's terms, the cell subset or site label means: CD45RO+ enriched T cells. Every receptor here comes from a man aged 18 to 30 in good health.

The chain recombines TRBV9 with TRBJ2-1; 7 bases are shared with TRBD2. J gave up 7 bases and V 0 bases, and 13 bases lay outside the gene matches. The CDR3 is 17 amino acids. CDR1 and CDR2 from the germline V gene are SGDLS and YYNGEE. CDR3 protein: CASSVALAGAGRNEQFF. The CDR3 nucleotides read TGTGCCAGCAGCGTAGCTCTGGCGGGAGCGGGAAGGAATGAGCAGTTCTTC.

There are many counts of this clonotype. V gene TRBV5-1 combines with J gene TRBJ1-4, with D tentatively TRBD1 (6 bases). CDR1 and CDR2 (germline): SGHRS, YFSETQ. The CDR3 spans 13 residues. V lost 4 bases to trimming and J lost 8 bases, with 12 bases between them. For the CDR3, the DNA is TGCGCCAGCAGCCCCGGGACAACCGAAAAACTGTTTTTT. Translated, it gives CASSPGTTEKLFF.

This clonotype has ten or more counts. The chain is built from TRBV2 and TRBJ2-3; TRBD2 matches 9 bases. Germline V CDR1 and CDR2: SNHLY, FYNNEI. CDR3 length: 13 residues. Trimming removed 7 bases from V and 5 bases from J; junction bases left unmatched: 4. CDR3 bases: TGTGCCAGCAAGGTACTAGCGGGAGATACGCAGTATTTT. Residues: CASKVLAGDTQYF. The full variable domain, in which reference TRBV2 and TRBJ2-3 provide the parts outside the CDR3, is EPEVTQTPSHQVTQMGQEVILRCVPISNHLYFYWYRQILGQKVEFLVSFYNNEISEKSEIFDDQFSVERPDGSNFTLKIRSTKLEDSAMYFCASKVLAGDTQYFGPGTRLTVL.

This clonotype was observed a handful of times. This chain uses TRBV2 with TRBJ1-2; D may be TRBD1 (5 bases). Germline V gene lookup returns CDR1 SNHLY and CDR2 FYNNEI. The CDR3 totals 13 residues. Trimming took 5 bases from V and 6 from J, leaving 13 bases between them. This CDR3 reads CASSSSGADGYTF. The CDR3 region has the DNA TGTGCCAGCAGTTCCTCCGGGGCCGATGGCTACACCTTC.

The sample holds many counts of this clonotype. CDR3 loop: CSARRGDWAKNIQYF. CDR3 coding DNA: TGCAGTGCTAGAAGGGGCGACTGGGCCAAAAACATTCAGTACTTC. The V and J genes are TRBV20-1 and TRBJ2-4, with D perhaps TRBD1 (5 bases). The CDR3 spans 15 residues. Germline lookup yields CDR1 DFQATT and CDR2 SNEGSKA (reference sequence). V shed 2 bases and J shed 1 base, with 12 bases lying between them.

This clonotype was seen a handful of times. The chain is built from TRBV28 and TRBJ2-5; D may be TRBD2 (6 bases). The CDR3 runs 18 residues. Germline V gene sequence: CDR1 MDHEN, CDR2 SYDVKM. The germline V and J ends were trimmed by 6 bases and 7 bases, with 30 bases remaining between them. For the CDR3, the DNA is TGTGCCAGCAGGAACAAGATGGGGTTAGCGGAAATACGGGGGACCCAGTACTTC. It specifies CASRNKMGLAEIRGTQYF.

This clonotype was seen at least ten times. CDR3 protein: CASSITQDNEQFF. The CDR3 DNA reads TGTGCCAGCAGCATAACACAGGACAATGAGCAGTTCTTC. The chain is built from TRBV7-9 and TRBJ2-1; a possible D gene is TRBD1 (5 bases). The V gene's germline CDR1 is SEHNR and CDR2 FQNEAQ (reference sequence). The CDR3 loop spans 13 amino acids. V lost 5 bases, J lost 5 bases, and 10 bases lay in between.

This clonotype was observed at least ten times. This rearrangement joins TRBV20-1 to TRBJ2-3; D is unclear. V was pared by 2 bases and J by 10 bases, with 16 bases between. CDR3 length equals 13 residues. Germline V gene lookup returns CDR1 DFQATT and CDR2 SNEGSKA (reference sequence). Here the CDR3 DNA reads TGCAGTGCTAGACGGTCAGGACCCCCCGCGCAGTATTTT. Translating it yields CSARRSGPPAQYF.

This clonotype was observed at least ten times. V is TRBV19 and J is TRBJ2-1, with TRBD2 matching 8 bases. CDR1 is LNHDA, CDR2 SQIVND, per germline (reference sequence). V dropped 1 base and J dropped 4; count of bases not matched to a gene: 6. The CDR3 covers 16 residues. The CDR3 spells CASSIAAGGVYNEQFF. In nucleotides, the CDR3 is TGTGCCAGTAGTATAGCTGCGGGAGGAGTATACAATGAGCAGTTCTTC.